Listed below are T cell receptor beta chains from one sample, sequenced in a study of cytomegalovirus exposure and HLA in healthy donors. Assay used: immunoSEQ multiplex PCR; TCRdb lists only in-frame clones, some missing. This sample yields more than 100,000 clones, of which around three quarters are seen a single time; 1% belongs to the top ten. The sample taken for sequencing was PBMCs. The receptor set was obtained from a man aged 35 to 55 in good health and CMV-seronegative. Both conserved end residues are part of each CDR3. A D gene is named only where the DNA matches it firmly. Size is stated for part of the rows, as once, few or many counts, or as a class when the clone is expanded.

D	J	V	size	DNA	CDR3
NA	TRBJ1-5	TRBV18	NA	TGTGCCAGCTCACCACTGAGGGATCAGCCCCAGCATTTT	CASSPLRDQPQHF
TRBD1	TRBJ2-7	TRBV9	NA	TGTGCCAGCAGCGTAGGAGTGGGACAGTTTTACGAGCAGTACTTC	CASSVGVGQFYEQYF
TRBD2	TRBJ2-5	TRBV7-9	NA	TGTGCCAGCAGCTTAGGAGTAGCGGGGGGGCAGGAGACCCAGTACTTC	CASSLGVAGGQETQYF
NA	TRBJ2-1	TRBV2	NA	TGTGCCAGCAGAAAGGACAGCAATGAGCAGTTCTTC	CASRKDSNEQFF
TRBD1	TRBJ1-1	TRBV2	few	TGTGCCAGCCTCAGGGGGCGGGTCACTGAAGCTTTCTTT	CASLRGRVTEAFF
NA	TRBJ2-3	TRBV10-1	NA	TGCGCCAGCAGTGAGTCGACCAGGCACACAGATACGCAGTATTTT	CASSESTRHTDTQYF
TRBD1	TRBJ1-5	TRBV28	NA	TGTGCCAGCAGGACCCCCCGGGACAGGGGCTTGGGGAATCAGCCCCAGCATTTT	CASRTPRDRGLGNQPQHF
NA	TRBJ2-6	TRBV4-2	NA	TGTGCCAGCAGCCAAGCCATTGACACCTGGGGGGCCAACGTCCTGACTTTC	CASSQAIDTWGANVLTF
TRBD1	TRBJ2-5	TRBV28	NA	TGTGCCAGCAGCCAGGGACAGAACCAAGAGACCCAGTACTTC	CASSQGQNQETQYF
NA	TRBJ2-1	TRBV5-6	few	TGTGCCAGCGTACAGGGTAGCTCCTACAATGAGCAGTTCTTC	CASVQGSSYNEQFF
TRBD1	TRBJ1-2	TRBV4-1	NA	TGCGCCAGCAGCCAAGATCGAGGTCAGGGGGCTTCCGGCTACACCTTC	CASSQDRGQGASGYTF
TRBD1	TRBJ2-3	TRBV7-3	NA	TGTGCCAGCAGCTCACAGGGGTCTGTCGCAGATACGCAGTATTTT	CASSSQGSVADTQYF
NA	TRBJ2-3	TRBV2	NA	TGTGCCAGCAATCCGGGTCGTACAGATACGCAGTATTTT	CASNPGRTDTQYF
TRBD1	TRBJ1-6	TRBV5-1	NA	TGCGCCAGCAGCGCGGAGGGACAGGGGAATTCACCCCTCCACTTT	CASSAEGQGNSPLHF
TRBD1	TRBJ1-3	TRBV19	few	TGTGCCAGTACCGCGGGACAGCCAAACACCATATATTTT	CASTAGQPNTIYF
TRBD2	TRBJ2-1	TRBV6-1	few	TGTGCCAGCAGTGAAAGGGTACCTAGCGGGGGGTACAATGAGCAGTTCTTC	CASSERVPSGGYNEQFF
TRBD2	TRBJ2-1	TRBV7-3	few	TGTGCCAGCAGCTTAACCGGGACTAACAATGAGCAGTTCTTC	CASSLTGTNNEQFF
TRBD1	TRBJ2-1	TRBV2	NA	TGTGCCAGCAGCGCCGGGACAGGGTTTTACAATGAGCAGTTCTTC	CASSAGTGFYNEQFF
NA	TRBJ2-7	TRBV29-1	NA	TGCAGCGCCCGGGACAACGCCGACGAGCAGTACTTC	CSARDNADEQYF
TRBD1	TRBJ2-5	TRBV7-6	NA	TGTGCCAGCAGCATGGGACAGAACCAAGAGACCCAGTACTTC	CASSMGQNQETQYF
TRBD2	TRBJ2-1	TRBV2	once	TGTGCCAGCACCCGTAGCGGGGGGGCGGGGAATGAGCAGTTCTTC	CASTRSGGAGNEQFF
TRBD2	TRBJ2-3	TRBV7-8	NA	TGTGCCAGCAGCCTAACCGGGACTAGCGCCCATTCGTCAGATACGCAGTATTTT	CASSLTGTSAHSSDTQYF
TRBD1	TRBJ1-5	TRBV5-1	NA	TGCGCCAGCAGCCCCGGGACAGCTAATCAGCCCCAGCATTTT	CASSPGTANQPQHF
TRBD1	TRBJ1-3	TRBV7-2	few	TGTGCCAGCAGCCCGACAGGGGTAGGGGGAAACACCATATATTTT	CASSPTGVGGNTIYF
TRBD1	TRBJ1-2	TRBV27	NA	TGTGCCAGCAGTCCCCGGACAGGGACACTCTATGGCTACACCTTC	CASSPRTGTLYGYTF
TRBD2	TRBJ2-3	TRBV27	NA	TGTGCCAGCAGTTTAGGCCTAGCGGGAGGCTCAGATACGCAGTATTTT	CASSLGLAGGSDTQYF
TRBD1	TRBJ1-1	TRBV30	few	TGTGCCTGGAGTCGGACAGGGAGGGCCGCGAACACTGAAGCTTTCTTT	CAWSRTGRAANTEAFF
NA	TRBJ2-2	TRBV5-1	few	TGCGCCAGCAGCTTACCGACTGGGAACACCGGGGAGCTGTTTTTT	CASSLPTGNTGELFF
NA	TRBJ2-7	TRBV7-8	once	TGTGCCAGCAGCCCGCGACAGAACTCCTACGAGCAGTACTTC	CASSPRQNSYEQYF
NA	TRBJ1-1	TRBV5-1	NA	TGCGCCAGCAGCTTCGGACACCTGAACACTGAAGCTTTCTTT	CASSFGHLNTEAFF
NA	TRBJ2-3	TRBV28	NA	TGTGCCAGCAGTCTGGAGAGGGGGACAGATACGCAGTATTTT	CASSLERGTDTQYF
TRBD1	TRBJ1-4	TRBV6-5	NA	TGTGCCAGCAGCGGGACAGCAACTAATGAAAAACTGTTTTTT	CASSGTATNEKLFF
TRBD2	TRBJ2-1	TRBV7-9	NA	TGTGCCAGCAGCGCACCGGGACTAGCGGGGGCGAACAATGAGCAGTTCTTC	CASSAPGLAGANNEQFF
TRBD2	TRBJ2-3	TRBV19	NA	TGTGCCAGTAGTCTGCGGACTAGCTCAGATACGCAGTATTTT	CASSLRTSSDTQYF
TRBD1	TRBJ1-2	TRBV25-1	NA	TGTGCCAGCTCGCGACAGGGGGCAAACTATGGCTACACCTTC	CASSRQGANYGYTF
TRBD2	TRBJ2-3	TRBV10-1	NA	TGCGCCAGCAGTAGCGGGACTAGCACAGATACGCAGTATTTT	CASSSGTSTDTQYF
NA	TRBJ1-6	TRBV5-6	NA	TGTGCCAGCAGCTTGGACAGAAATTCACCCCTCCACTTT	CASSLDRNSPLHF
NA	TRBJ1-5	TRBV6-1	few	TGTGCCAGCAGTGAAGTTAGTAGCAATCAGCCCCAGCATTTT	CASSEVSSNQPQHF
NA	TRBJ2-1	TRBV29-1	NA	TGCAGCGTTGAAGGTAGCTCCTACAATGAGCAGTTCTTC	CSVEGSSYNEQFF
NA	TRBJ2-1	TRBV5-1	NA	TGCGCCAGCAGCTTGGCCCCCCAGGGCAATGAGCAGTTCTTC	CASSLAPQGNEQFF
NA	TRBJ1-1	TRBV11-1	NA	TGTGCCAGCAGCCTACAGGGATGGGACACTGAAGCTTTCTTT	CASSLQGWDTEAFF
NA	TRBJ2-3	TRBV5-8	once	TGTGCCAGCAGACAGGGAAGGGACCCGGGGACAGATACGCAGTATTTT	CASRQGRDPGTDTQYF
TRBD1	TRBJ1-5	TRBV28	NA	TGTGCCAGCAGTTCCTGGGAAGGGGGCGGAAATCAGCCCCAGCATTTT	CASSSWEGGGNQPQHF
NA	TRBJ2-5	TRBV28	NA	TGTGCCAGCAGTTTAGCAGGACTGGAGGAGACCCAGTACTTC	CASSLAGLEETQYF
NA	TRBJ2-3	TRBV7-2	NA	TGTGCCAGCAGCTCGACAGGTTCCGATACAGATACGCAGTATTTT	CASSSTGSDTDTQYF
TRBD1	TRBJ1-1	TRBV6-1	NA	TGTGCCAGCAGTGAAGCGCTGTGGTCAGGGGGCGAGAACACTGAAGCTTTCTTT	CASSEALWSGGENTEAFF
NA	TRBJ2-3	TRBV30	NA	TGTGCCTGGAGTGGGCCCCCGGTGGCGGGCCCGACAGATACGCAGTATTTT	CAWSGPPVAGPTDTQYF
TRBD1	TRBJ1-5	TRBV10-2	NA	TGCGCCAGCAGTGAGCCGGACAGGGGGGTACAGCCCCAGCATTTT	CASSEPDRGVQPQHF
TRBD1	TRBJ1-5	TRBV2	NA	TGTGCCAGCCAACAGGGGAACCAGCCCCAGCATTTT	CASQQGNQPQHF
TRBD2	TRBJ2-3	TRBV7-9	NA	TGTGCCAGCAGCCCGGGACTAGCGGTCACAGATACGCAGTATTTT	CASSPGLAVTDTQYF
TRBD1	TRBJ2-1	TRBV9	NA	TGTGCCAGCAGCGTAGGACAGGGGGGCTACAATGAGCAGTTCTTC	CASSVGQGGYNEQFF
TRBD2	TRBJ2-1	TRBV11-2	few	TGTGCCAGCACCCCGGGACTAGCGGGAGTGGAGCAGTTCTTC	CASTPGLAGVEQFF
NA	TRBJ1-2	TRBV15	NA	TGTGCCACCAGCCCCACAGGGTTAGCTAACTATGGCTACACCTTC	CATSPTGLANYGYTF
NA	TRBJ2-3	TRBV28	once	TGTGCCAGCAGTAATAGACAGGGCACAGATACGCAGTATTTT	CASSNRQGTDTQYF
NA	TRBJ2-5	TRBV7-9	NA	TGTGCCAGCAGCATCGGGACAGCGGGAGAGACCCAGTACTTC	CASSIGTAGETQYF